This T cell receptor (beta chain) was identified in a study of early stage breast cancer tumors. On the study more broadly: Most invasive tumors, about 75% of the 16, were ER+/PR+/HER2-. Average read coverage per sample was roughly 9.7-fold.

Trimming removed 5 bases from V and 5 bases from J, with 16 bases in between. This CDR3 is 15 amino acids long. Germline CDR1 is SGHTA and CDR2 is FQGTGA. TCRdb's table, derived via immunoSEQ multiplex PCR, lists solely in-frame clones and lacks some. The sample includes tens of thousands of clones, over 70% of them seen just once. The TCR sequence derives from a person aged 55-75 years with breast cancer. This rearrangement joins TRBV7-3 to TRBJ2-1; D remains unclear. Sequencing was done on a sample of blood. CDR3 nucleotides: TGTGCCAGCAGCCAGGACCTACAGTCGGACAATGAGCAGTTCTTC. It codes for CASSQDLQSDNEQFF.